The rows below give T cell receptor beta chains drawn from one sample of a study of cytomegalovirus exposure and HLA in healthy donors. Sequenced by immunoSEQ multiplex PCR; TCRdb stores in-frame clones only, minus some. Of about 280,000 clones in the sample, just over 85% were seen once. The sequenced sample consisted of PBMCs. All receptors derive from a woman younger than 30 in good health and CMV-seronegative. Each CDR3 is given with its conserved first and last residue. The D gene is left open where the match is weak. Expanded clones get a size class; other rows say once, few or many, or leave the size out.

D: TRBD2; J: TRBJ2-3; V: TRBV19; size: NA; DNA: TGTGCCAGTAGTATACTAGCGGGAGTTGGCACAGATACGCAGTATTTT; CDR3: CASSILAGVGTDTQYF
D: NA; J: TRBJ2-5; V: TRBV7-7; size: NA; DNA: TGTGCCAGCAGCTTAGAAGGGGGAACGGGTCAAGAGACCCAGTACTTC; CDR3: CASSLEGGTGQETQYF
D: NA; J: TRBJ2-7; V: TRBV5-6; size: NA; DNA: TGTGCCAGCAGCTTGGGCGGGACCACCTACGAGCAGTACTTC; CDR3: CASSLGGTTYEQYF
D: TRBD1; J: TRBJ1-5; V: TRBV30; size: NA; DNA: TGTGCCTGGGATACAGGGGGGACGGGCAATCAGCCCCAGCATTTT; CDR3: CAWDTGGTGNQPQHF
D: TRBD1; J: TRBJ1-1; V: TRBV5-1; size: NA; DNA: TGCGCCAGCCGAAATCTTGGGACAGGCAAGAACACTGAAGCTTTCTTT; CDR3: CASRNLGTGKNTEAFF
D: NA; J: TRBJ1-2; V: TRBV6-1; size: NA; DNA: TGTGCCAGCAGCAGGGGAAGTAATGGCTACACCTTC; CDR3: CASSRGSNGYTF
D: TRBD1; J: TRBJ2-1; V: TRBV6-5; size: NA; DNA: TGTGCCAGCAGTTCCCCGGACAGGGCGGGCAATGAGCAGTTCTTC; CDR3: CASSSPDRAGNEQFF
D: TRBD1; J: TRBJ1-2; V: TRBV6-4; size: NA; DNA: TGTGCCAGCAGTCCGGGACAGGGGCCCTACTATGGCTACACCTTC; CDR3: CASSPGQGPYYGYTF
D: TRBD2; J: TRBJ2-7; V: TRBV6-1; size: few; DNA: TGTGCCAGCAGTGAAGGGGCGGGAGGGCCGCACGAGCAGTACTTC; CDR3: CASSEGAGGPHEQYF
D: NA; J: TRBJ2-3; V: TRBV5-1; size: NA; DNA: TGCGCCAGCCGCTGGGACACCAGCACAGATACGCAGTATTTT; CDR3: CASRWDTSTDTQYF
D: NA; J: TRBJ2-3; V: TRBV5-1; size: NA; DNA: TGCGCCAGCACCCGAAGGGGCGGGACTAGCACAGATACGCAGTATTTT; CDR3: CASTRRGGTSTDTQYF
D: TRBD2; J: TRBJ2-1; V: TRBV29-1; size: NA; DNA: TGCAGCGCCGACGGGCTAGCGGATAACAATGAGCAGTTCTTC; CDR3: CSADGLADNNEQFF
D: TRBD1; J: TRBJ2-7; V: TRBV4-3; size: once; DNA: TGCGCCAGCAGCCAAGACAGAACAGGGGACGAGCAGTACTTC; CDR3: CASSQDRTGDEQYF
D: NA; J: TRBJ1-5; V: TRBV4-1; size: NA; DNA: TGCGCCAGCAGCCAAACCCTCCGGGAGGCGAGTCAGCCCCAGCATTTT; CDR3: CASSQTLREASQPQHF
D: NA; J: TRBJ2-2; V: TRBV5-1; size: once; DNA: TGCGCCAGCAGCGCCTCCCGATTGGGAGTGGCCGGGGAGCTGTTTTTT; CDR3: CASSASRLGVAGELFF
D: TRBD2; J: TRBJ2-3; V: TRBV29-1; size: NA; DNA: TGCAGCGTTAATAGCGGGAGGGCCTGGACAGATACGCAGTATTTT; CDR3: CSVNSGRAWTDTQYF
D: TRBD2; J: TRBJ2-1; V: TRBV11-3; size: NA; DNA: TGTGCCAGCAGCTTAGATCAGCAGCGGGAGGCTTACAATGAGCAGTTCTTC; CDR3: CASSLDQQREAYNEQFF
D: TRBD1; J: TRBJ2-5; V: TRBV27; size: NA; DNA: TGTGCCAGCAGTTTACCCCCGAAGGGACAGAAAGAGACCCAGTACTTC; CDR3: CASSLPPKGQKETQYF
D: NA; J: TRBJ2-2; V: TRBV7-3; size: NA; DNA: TGTGCCAGCAGCTTAAGGTCCCCTAGCGCCGGGGAGCTGTTTTTT; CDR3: CASSLRSPSAGELFF
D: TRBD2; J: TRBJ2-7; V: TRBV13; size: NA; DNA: TGTGCCAGCAGCTTACCCCAAGCGGGAGGGGCCCACGAGCAGTACTTC; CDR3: CASSLPQAGGAHEQYF
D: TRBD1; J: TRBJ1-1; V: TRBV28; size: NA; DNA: TGTGCCAGCAGTTTTTTCCACAGGGGGAACACTGAAGCTTTCTTT; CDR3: CASSFFHRGNTEAFF
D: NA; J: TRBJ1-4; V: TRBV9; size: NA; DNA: TGTGCCAGCAGCAGAGGCCGGGACACTACACTTTTTAATGAAAAACTGTTTTTT; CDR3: CASSRGRDTTLFNEKLFF
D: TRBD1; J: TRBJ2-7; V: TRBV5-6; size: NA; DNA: TGTGCCAGCAGCATGGGACAGGGTGGCTACGAGCAGTACTTC; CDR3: CASSMGQGGYEQYF
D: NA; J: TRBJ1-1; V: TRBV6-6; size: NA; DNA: TGTGCCAGCAGTCCGAATACAGGCGAGACTGAAGCTTTCTTT; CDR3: CASSPNTGETEAFF
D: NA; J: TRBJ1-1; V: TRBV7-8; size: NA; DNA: TGTGCCAGCAGGTTCGACTTGAGTTCCTACACTGAAGCTTTCTTT; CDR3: CASRFDLSSYTEAFF
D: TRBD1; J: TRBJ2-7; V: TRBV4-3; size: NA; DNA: TGCGCCAGCAGCCAGATACAGGGGGGCGAGCAGTACTTC; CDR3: CASSQIQGGEQYF
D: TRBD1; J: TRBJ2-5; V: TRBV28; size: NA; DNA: TGTGCCAGCAGCCCCCCACCGGGACAGGGGCTGCGGCGGGAGACCCAGTACTTC; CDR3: CASSPPPGQGLRRETQYF
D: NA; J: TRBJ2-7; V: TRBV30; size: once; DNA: TGTGCCTGGAGTGCAAATAGCCTTCTTTCCTTC; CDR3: CAWSANSLLSF
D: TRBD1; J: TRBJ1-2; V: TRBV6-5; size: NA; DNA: TGTGCCAGCAGTCGGGACAGGGACAACTATGGCTACACCTTC; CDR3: CASSRDRDNYGYTF
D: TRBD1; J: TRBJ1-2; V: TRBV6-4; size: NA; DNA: TGTGCCAGCAGCGAGAGACAGGGCCCGAACTATGGCTACACCTTC; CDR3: CASSERQGPNYGYTF
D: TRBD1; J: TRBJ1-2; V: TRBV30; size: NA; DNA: TGTGCCTGGAGGCTAGGTGGGACAGGGGGCCACTATGGCTACACCTTC; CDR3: CAWRLGGTGGHYGYTF
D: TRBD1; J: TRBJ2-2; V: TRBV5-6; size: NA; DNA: TGTGCCAGCAGCTATATCGACAGGGACACCGGGGAGCTGTTTTTT; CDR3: CASSYIDRDTGELFF
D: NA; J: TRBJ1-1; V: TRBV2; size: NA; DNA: TGTGCCAGCAGTGAACAGTACACTGAAGCTTTCTTT; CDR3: CASSEQYTEAFF
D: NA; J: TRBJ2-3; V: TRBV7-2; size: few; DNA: TGTGCCAGCAGCTTAGTCACTAGCACAGATACGCAGTATTTT; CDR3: CASSLVTSTDTQYF
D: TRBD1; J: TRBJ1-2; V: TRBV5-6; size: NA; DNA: TGTGCCAGCAGCCGATTCGACAGGGAGGTAGGCTACACCTTC; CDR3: CASSRFDREVGYTF
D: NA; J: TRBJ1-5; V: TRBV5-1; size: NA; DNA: TGCGCCAGCAGCTTCGGGGAAAGCAATCAGCCCCAGCATTTT; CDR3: CASSFGESNQPQHF
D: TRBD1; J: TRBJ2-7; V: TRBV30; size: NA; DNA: TGTGCCTGGTCACAGGGGGAAGGGTACGAGCAGTACTTC; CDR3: CAWSQGEGYEQYF
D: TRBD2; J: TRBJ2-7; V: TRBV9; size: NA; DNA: TGTGCCAGCTCCCGGGAGCGGGGCGTCAAGGGGCCCTACGAGCAGTACTTC; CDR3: CASSRERGVKGPYEQYF
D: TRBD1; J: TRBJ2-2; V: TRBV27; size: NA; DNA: TGTGCCAGCAGTTTGTGGGGACAGGGGAGGGAGCTGTTTTTT; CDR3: CASSLWGQGRELFF
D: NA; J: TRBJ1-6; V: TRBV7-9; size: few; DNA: TGTGCCAGCAGCCCTGCCCAGGGCTCCTATAATTCACCCCTCCACTTT; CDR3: CASSPAQGSYNSPLHF
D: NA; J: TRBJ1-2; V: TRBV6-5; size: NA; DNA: TGTGCCAGCAGAGAGACAGGTTATGGCTACACCTTC; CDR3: CASRETGYGYTF
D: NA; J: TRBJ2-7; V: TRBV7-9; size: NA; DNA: TGTGCCAGCAGCTTGGAGGTTTCCGAGCAGTACTTC; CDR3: CASSLEVSEQYF
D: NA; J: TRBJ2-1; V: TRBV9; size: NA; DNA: TGTGCCAGCAGCGTAGAAGGGGACTACAATGAGCAGTTCTTC; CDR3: CASSVEGDYNEQFF